Following are 26 T cell receptor beta chains from one sample sequenced in a study of beta chain features in type 1 diabetes. The isolated RNA, all of it, was reverse transcribed, so expressed TCRB transcripts were what got sequenced. TCRdb's table, derived via immunoSEQ multiplex PCR, lists solely in-frame clones and lacks some. The sample includes 200,000 to 250,000 clones, around 68% seen only once; the top ten take about 0.05%. Sequencing was done on a sample of naive CD4+ T cells from blood. Every receptor here comes from a man aged 25-45 years in good health.

This clone has only a few counts. The chain recombines TRBV19 with TRBJ2-5; possible D gene TRBD2, 6 bases. Trimming removed 9 bases from V and 14 bases from J, with 16 bases in between. From germline, CDR1 is LNHDA and CDR2 SQIVND (reference sequence). The CDR3 spans 10 residues. The CDR3 sequence: CASGEGTPYF. Here the CDR3 DNA reads TGTGCCAGCGGAGAGGGGACTCCCTACTTC. Full variable domain (outside the CDR3, taken from reference TRBV19 and TRBJ2-5): DGGITQSPKYLFRKEGQNVTLSCEQNLNHDAMYWYRQDPGQGLRLIYYSQIVNDFQKGDIAEGYSVSREKKESFPLTVTSAQKNPTAFYLCASGEGTPYFGPGTRLLVL.

The J gene is TRBJ1-5, the V gene TRBV29-1; no firm D call. Trimming cost V 5 bases and J 7 bases, with 15 bases left between them. The CDR3 covers 13 residues. Germline values: CDR1 SQVTM, CDR2 ANQGSEA. The DNA of the CDR3 is TGCAGCGTTTTAACATCCTTCGGGCAGCCCCAGCATTTT. As protein: CSVLTSFGQPQHF.

This clone was detected only a few times. The V and J genes are TRBV14 and TRBJ2-1; the match to TRBD2 covers 10 bases. Germline V gene data show CDR1 as SGHDN and CDR2 as FVKESK. With V trimmed by 4 bases and J by 1 base, 7 bases remained unmatched. This CDR3 spans 17 amino acids. The CDR3 bases are TGTGCCAGCAGCCCTATAGCGGGAGGAGGATCCTACAATGAGCAGTTCTTC. Translating it yields CASSPIAGGGSYNEQFF.

There are a few counts of this clone. The J gene is TRBJ2-5, the V gene TRBV2; D is unclear. Trimming took 5 bases from V and 5 from J, leaving 6 bases between them. The CDR3 totals 11 residues. Germline CDR1 SNHLY, CDR2 FYNNEI. CDR3 protein: CASSFGETQYF. The DNA for the CDR3 is TGTGCCAGCAGTTTTGGCGAGACCCAGTACTTC.

The chain has TRBV5-1 and TRBJ2-3; 9 nucleotides align to TRBD1. Germline trimming cut 1 base from V and 3 bases from J; bases unmatched to any gene: 9. Looked up from germline, CDR1 is SGHRS and CDR2 is YFSETQ. The CDR3 contains 17 residues. The CDR3 DNA reads as TGCGCCAGCAGCTTGTTCGGTACAGGGGGCTCAACAGATACGCAGTATTTT. Protein sequence: CASSLFGTGGSTDTQYF.

The V and J genes are TRBV30 and TRBJ2-1, with 9 bases matching TRBD2. CDR3 length: 16 residues. The ends lost 4 bases at V and 4 bases at J; junction bases unmatched: 11. Germline-derived CDR1 and CDR2 are GTSNPN and SVGIG (reference sequence). DNA for the CDR3: TGTGCCTGGATGAACCCACAGCGGGGGGCATACAATGAGCAGTTCTTC. This gives the protein CAWMNPQRGAYNEQFF. Filled out from reference TRBV30 and TRBJ2-1, the complete variable domain reads SQTIHQWPATLVQPVGSPLSLECTVEGTSNPNLYWYRQAAGRGLQLLFYSVGIGQISSEVPQNLSASRPQDRQFILSSKKLLLSDSGFYLCAWMNPQRGAYNEQFFGPGTRLTVL.

The chain joins TRBV20-1 to TRBJ2-1, with 8 bases fitting TRBD2. This CDR3 region has 11 residues. Germline V CDR1 and CDR2: DFQATT, SNEGSKA (reference sequence). Written as DNA, the CDR3 is TGCAGCCGGGGGGGTTACAATGAGCAGTTCTTC. Translating gives CSRGGYNEQFF.

The chain couples TRBV6-4 to TRBJ2-7, with D maybe TRBD1 (5 bases). The V gene's germline CDR1 is MRHNA and CDR2 SNTAGT. The CDR3 sequence is 13 residues long. Trimming left V 6 bases short and J 4 bases short, with 13 bases between. DNA for the CDR3: TGTGCCAGCAGCAAAACTACAGGATACGAGCAGTACTTC. It codes for CASSKTTGYEQYF.

The chain combines TRBV30 with TRBJ2-5; the D is unclear. Germline values: CDR1 GTSNPN, CDR2 SVGIG (reference sequence). The CDR3 runs 12 residues. Trimming took 2 bases from V and 5 from J, leaving 9 bases between them. CDR3 sequence: CAWSRLGETQYF. CDR3 coding DNA: TGTGCCTGGAGTCGGTTGGGGGAGACCCAGTACTTC.

This clone turned up a few times. The V call is TRBV5-1, the J call TRBJ2-3; 7 nucleotides line up with TRBD2. The ends lost 4 bases at V and 1 base at J; junction bases unmatched: 3. Germline CDR1 is SGHRS and CDR2 is YFSETQ. CDR3 length: 14 amino acids. CDR3 sequence: CASSPRGGTDTQYF. CDR3 coding DNA: TGCGCCAGCAGCCCCCGGGGGGGCACAGATACGCAGTATTTT. Variable domain in full (rest from reference TRBV5-1 and TRBJ2-3): KAGVTQTPRYLIKTRGQQVTLSCSPISGHRSVSWYQQTPGQGLQFLFEYFSETQRNKGNFPGRFSGRQFSNSRSEMNVSTLELGDSALYLCASSPRGGTDTQYFGPGTRLTVL.

The J gene is TRBJ1-5, the V gene TRBV30, with D possibly matching TRBD1 (6 bases). Per germline, CDR1 GTSNPN and CDR2 SVGIG (reference sequence). The CDR3 is 14 residues long. The V end was cut by 0 bases, the J end by 6 bases, with 12 bases between. The chain's CDR3 is CAWSVTTGFQPQHF. DNA for the CDR3: TGTGCCTGGAGTGTTACGACAGGTTTTCAGCCCCAGCATTTT. Using reference TRBV30 and TRBJ1-5 for the parts outside the CDR3, the full variable domain is SQTIHQWPATLVQPVGSPLSLECTVEGTSNPNLYWYRQAAGRGLQLLFYSVGIGQISSEVPQNLSASRPQDRQFILSSKKLLLSDSGFYLCAWSVTTGFQPQHFGDGTRLSIL.

The genes are TRBV15 and TRBJ1-5; 7 positions match TRBD1. Germline CDR1 and CDR2: LNHNV and YYDKDF (reference sequence). The V and J ends lost 0 bases and 5 bases, in that order; junction bases with no gene match: 4. The CDR3 spans 15 residues. CDR3 DNA: TGTGCCACCAGCAGAGAGGACAGGACACATCAGCCCCAGCATTTT. Protein product: CATSREDRTHQPQHF.

The chain couples TRBV29-1 to TRBJ2-3; TRBD2 aligns across 7 bases. Trimming at V came to 4 bases and at J to 2 bases, leaving 6 bases not matched to a gene. The CDR3 spans 14 residues. Germline lookup yields CDR1 SQVTM and CDR2 ANQGSEA. The CDR3 DNA follows: TGCAGCGTTGGGGTAGCGGGTTTCACAGATACGCAGTATTTT. It translates to CSVGVAGFTDTQYF.

This rearrangement joins TRBV30 to TRBJ1-2; D is unresolved. Trimming left V 5 bases short and J 0 bases short, with 4 bases between. Per germline, CDR1 GTSNPN and CDR2 SVGIG (reference sequence). The CDR3 is 11 residues long. The DNA for the CDR3 is TGTGCCTGGGAGCCTAACTATGGCTACACCTTC. Its protein product is CAWEPNYGYTF.

V usage is TRBV6-5 and J usage is TRBJ2-2; 7 nucleotides line up with TRBD2. With V trimmed by 2 bases and J by 8 bases, 11 bases remained unmatched. There are 16 residues in the CDR3. Per the germline V gene, CDR1 is MNHEY and CDR2 is SVGAGI. In DNA, the CDR3 is TGTGCCAGCAGTTACCTGGGCGGGGGTAAATCAGGGGAGCTGTTTTTT. This codes for CASSYLGGGKSGELFF.

V gene TRBV9 combines with J gene TRBJ2-1; D ambiguous. CDR1 and CDR2 (germline): SGDLS, YYNGEE. V was clipped by 0 bases and J by 4 bases, with 8 bases between them. The CDR3 has 14 residues. The CDR3 loop is CASSVGELYNEQFF. Written as DNA, the CDR3 is TGTGCCAGCAGCGTAGGAGAACTTTACAATGAGCAGTTCTTC.

This clone has just one count. This chain links TRBV30 with TRBJ1-5, with D perhaps matching TRBD1 (5 bases). V was cut by 5 bases and J by 7 bases, with 15 bases left in between. CDR1 and CDR2 from the germline V gene are GTSNPN and SVGIG (reference sequence). The CDR3 loop spans 13 amino acids. The CDR3 DNA is TGTGCCTGGGAGCAGGGACTGGGGCAGCCCCAGCATTTT. Protein sequence: CAWEQGLGQPQHF.

There are a few counts of this clone. CDR3 sequence: CSVASEREGFEQYF. The CDR3 bases are TGCAGCGTTGCGTCGGAGCGGGAGGGTTTCGAGCAGTACTTC. J is TRBJ2-7 and V is TRBV29-1, with 10 bases aligning to TRBD2. Trimming cost V 4 bases and J 6 bases; bases outside gene matches: 9. The germline gives CDR1 SQVTM, CDR2 ANQGSEA. This CDR3 contains 14 residues.

The rearrangement uses TRBV7-2 and TRBJ2-7, with D maybe TRBD2 (6 bases). This CDR3 contains 15 residues. V lost 9 bases and J 3 bases, leaving 21 bases between the germline ends. The germline V gene encodes CDR1 SGHTA and CDR2 FQGNSA. In nucleotides, the CDR3 is TGTGCCAGTAAGAGGACTCTAGCGATAGACTACGAGCAGTACTTC. Its translation is CASKRTLAIDYEQYF.

V usage is TRBV5-1 and J usage is TRBJ2-7, with D perhaps given as TRBD1 or TRBD2 (5 bases each). Germline CDR1 and CDR2: SGHRS and YFSETQ. V was cut by 0 bases and J by 0 bases, with 10 bases left in between. The CDR3 runs 15 residues. The CDR3 spells CASSLGGTGSYEQYF. CDR3 sequence (DNA): TGCGCCAGCAGCTTGGGAGGGACCGGCTCCTACGAGCAGTACTTC.

The chain is built from TRBV15 and TRBJ2-3; tentative D call: TRBD2 (5 bases). In germline, CDR1 is LNHNV, CDR2 YYDKDF (reference sequence). V gave up 3 bases and J gave up 4 bases, with 14 bases separating them. CDR3 size: 15 residues. CDR3 nucleotides: TGTGCCACCAGCAGGGCATTCGGGAATTCAGATACGCAGTATTTT. Its translation: CATSRAFGNSDTQYF.

The V and J genes are TRBV7-6 and TRBJ2-4; the match to TRBD1 covers 11 bases. From germline, CDR1 is SGHVS and CDR2 FNYEAQ. The J segment lost 3 bases and the V segment lost 6 bases, leaving 16 bases of the junction unmatched. This CDR3 is built from 19 residues. The CDR3 coding sequence is TGTGCCAGCAGACGCATATATGGGGACAGGGGGAAGTACAAAAACATTCAGTACTTC. It yields the protein CASRRIYGDRGKYKNIQYF.

This clone was seen once. The J gene is TRBJ1-6, the V gene TRBV14; TRBD1 matches at 7 bases. The CDR3 covers 14 residues. Per the germline V gene, CDR1 is SGHDN and CDR2 is FVKESK. Trimming cost V 6 bases and J 5 bases; bases outside gene matches: 4. CDR3 amino acids: CASSRQGNNSPLHF. Here the CDR3 DNA reads TGTGCCAGCAGTCGACAGGGCAATAATTCACCCCTCCACTTT.

The chain uses TRBV7-2 and TRBJ2-5; 7 bases match TRBD1. The CDR3 has 14 amino acids. With V trimmed by 5 bases and J by 6 bases, 9 bases remained unmatched. The germline V gene encodes CDR1 SGHTA and CDR2 FQGNSA. DNA of the CDR3: TGTGCCAGCAGCCCCCGGGACAGCCTCCAGACCCAGTACTTC. Amino acids: CASSPRDSLQTQYF.

CDR3 nucleotide sequence: TGTGCCAGCAGCTTAATGAGCACCTACAATGAGCAGTTCTTC. Its translation: CASSLMSTYNEQFF. V and J are TRBV7-2 and TRBJ2-1; unclear D gene. V dropped 2 bases and J dropped 2 bases, with 7 bases sitting between them. This CDR3 has 14 amino acids. Germline V CDR1 and CDR2: SGHTA, FQGNSA.

The rearrangement joins TRBV30 to TRBJ2-5; D ambiguous. Trimming shortened V by 4 bases and J by 3 bases, and 6 bases separated the two germline ends. Germline V gives CDR1 GTSNPN, CDR2 SVGIG (reference sequence). The CDR3 contains 11 residues. The CDR3 sequence: CAWNQEETQYF. As DNA, the CDR3 is TGTGCCTGGAACCAGGAAGAGACCCAGTACTTC.